The 19 T cell receptor beta chains below all came from one sample that was sequenced in a study of CD8 T cells in ankylosing spondylitis. TCRdb reprocessed the 5' RACE reads via MiXCR and lists one record per CDR3 protein. This sample has 180,000 or so distinct CDR3 sequences; more than 9% occur once, and the top ten carry approximately 32%. The sample comprised blood, either unsorted or a sorted T cell fraction (not recorded which). The source is a male donor with ankylosing spondylitis or in good health (not recorded which).

This clonotype was detected ten times or more. The chain employs TRBV7-8 and TRBJ2-5, with D unresolved. V lost 1 base and J lost 4, with 10 bases in between. The CDR3 extends over 14 amino acids. The V gene's germline CDR1 is SGHVS and CDR2 FQNEAQ. CDR3 nucleotides: TGTGCCAGCAGCTTAGATTATGGCGTAGAGACCCAGTACTTC. Amino acid sequence: CASSLDYGVETQYF.

There are a few counts of this clonotype. This chain joins TRBV4-1 and TRBJ2-2; TRBD2 matches at 9 bases. J lost 5 bases, V lost 1 base, and 14 bases had no gene match. Looked up from germline, CDR1 is MGHRA and CDR2 is YSYEKL. CDR3 size: 19 residues. CDR3: CASSQAGRGTSSWTGELFF. The CDR3 DNA reads TGCGCCAGCAGCCAAGCGGGGCGGGGGACTAGCTCGTGGACCGGGGAGCTGTTTTTT.

The chain recombines TRBV6-5 with TRBJ2-5, with 9 bases aligning to TRBD2. Trimming cost V 2 bases and J 4 bases; bases outside gene matches: 8. In germline, CDR1 is MNHEY, CDR2 SVGAGI. The length of the CDR3 is 16 residues. CDR3: CASSYGIAGVGETQYF. CDR3 DNA sequence: TGTGCCAGCAGTTACGGAATAGCGGGAGTTGGAGAGACCCAGTACTTC.

This clonotype has a handful of counts. V is TRBV3-1 and J is TRBJ1-1, with D uncertain. Trimming took off 1 base at V and 4 bases at J, with 4 bases between the two ends. The CDR3 extends over 12 amino acids. CDR1 is LGHDT, CDR2 YNNKEL, per germline (reference sequence). CDR3 coding DNA: TGTGCCAGCAGCCAAGGGAGCACTGAAGCTTTCTTT. Encoded protein: CASSQGSTEAFF.

This clonotype showed up just a few times. The chain couples TRBV7-9 to TRBJ1-1; 7 bases match TRBD1. V lost 3 bases and J lost 3; bases outside the gene matches: 4. This CDR3 has 14 amino acids. Germline CDR1 and CDR2: SEHNR and FQNEAQ (reference sequence). The CDR3 DNA reads as TGTGCCAGCAGCTTCCCGGGACAGTACACTGAAGCTTTCTTT. Translation gives CASSFPGQYTEAFF.

The V call is TRBV5-1, the J call TRBJ2-7; 8 nucleotides match TRBD1. Germline trimming cut 4 bases from V and 5 bases from J; bases unmatched to any gene: 8. The CDR3 totals 14 residues. CDR1 and CDR2 from the germline V gene are SGHRS and YFSETQ. The DNA for the CDR3 is TGCGCCAGCAGCCCACAGGACAGGGAACACGAGCAGTACTTC. This gives the protein CASSPQDREHEQYF. The full variable domain, completed using reference TRBV5-1 and TRBJ2-7, is KAGVTQTPRYLIKTRGQQVTLSCSPISGHRSVSWYQQTPGQGLQFLFEYFSETQRNKGNFPGRFSGRQFSNSRSEMNVSTLELGDSALYLCASSPQDREHEQYFGPGTRLTVT.

This clonotype came up many times. The chain has TRBV20-1 and TRBJ2-7; TRBD1 matches 8 bases. CDR1 and CDR2 (germline): DFQATT, SNEGSKA (reference sequence). With 6 bases clipped from V and 6 bases from J, the junction kept 16 bases outside the gene matches. This CDR3 is 15 amino acids long. The CDR3 protein is CSANVPGTGGREQYF. The CDR3, as DNA: TGCAGTGCGAACGTCCCGGGGACAGGCGGGCGCGAGCAGTACTTC.

This clonotype was detected ten times or more. The chain links TRBV29-1 to TRBJ2-5; weak D call: TRBD2 (6 bases). Germline V lookup: CDR1 SQVTM, CDR2 ANQGSEA. Trimming pared 4 bases from V and 4 bases from J, leaving 10 bases between. This CDR3 has 12 amino acids. CDR3 residues: CSVAWGLETQYF. The CDR3 DNA reads as TGCAGCGTTGCATGGGGACTAGAGACCCAGTACTTC.

This clonotype was recorded many times. The genes are TRBV5-6 and TRBJ2-3, with 10 bases matching TRBD2. The CDR3 is made up of 15 amino acids. Per germline, CDR1 SGHDT and CDR2 YYEEEE. The ends lost 2 bases at V and 6 bases at J; junction bases unmatched: 6. The CDR3 DNA reads as TGTGCCAGCAGCTTTAGCGGGGGGTTGAGGGATACGCAGTATTTT. Amino acids: CASSFSGGLRDTQYF. The full variable domain, in which reference TRBV5-6 and TRBJ2-3 provide the parts outside the CDR3, is DAGVTQSPTHLIKTRGQQVTLRCSPKSGHDTVSWYQQALGQGPQFIFQYYEEEERQRGNFPDRFSGHQFPNYSSELNVNALLLGDSALYLCASSFSGGLRDTQYFGPGTRLTVL.

This clonotype was counted ten times or more. J is TRBJ1-1 and V is TRBV5-1; tentative D call: TRBD1 (6 bases). The CDR3 has 13 amino acids. The V end was cut by 4 bases, the J end by 10 bases, with 17 bases between. The germline V gene encodes CDR1 SGHRS and CDR2 YFSETQ. This CDR3 is CASSLRQQGRAFF. CDR3 sequence (DNA): TGCGCCAGCAGCCTCCGACAGCAGGGGCGAGCTTTCTTT.

This clonotype has only one observation. The rearrangement uses TRBV12-3 or TRBV12-4 and TRBJ2-2; the match to TRBD2 covers 7 bases. The CDR3 extends over 13 amino acids. Germline trimming cut 10 bases from V and 2 bases from J; bases unmatched to any gene: 4. The CDR3 sequence: CATRAGNTGELFF. As DNA, the CDR3 is TGTGCCACACGAGCGGGAAACACCGGGGAGCTGTTTTTT.

The V call is TRBV7-8, the J call TRBJ1-2; D gene ambiguous. Between the trimmed V and J ends, which lost 2 bases and 2 bases, there was a span of 9 bases. The length of the CDR3 is 14 residues. Germline values: CDR1 SGHVS, CDR2 FQNEAQ. CDR3 amino acids: CASSLWGGNYGYTF. CDR3 in DNA: TGTGCCAGCAGCTTATGGGGTGGCAACTATGGCTACACCTTC. The full variable domain, in which reference TRBV7-8 and TRBJ1-2 provide the parts outside the CDR3, is GAGVSQSPRYKVAKRGQDVALRCDPISGHVSLFWYQQALGQGPEFLTYFQNEAQLDKSGLPSDRFFAERPEGSVSTLKIQRTQQEDSAVYLCASSLWGGNYGYTFGSGTRLTVV.

This clonotype was observed many times. J is TRBJ2-1 and V is TRBV11-2; 11 bases are a match to TRBD2. The CDR3 totals 15 residues. V lost 5 bases and J lost 4; bases outside the gene matches: 4. CDR1 is SGHAT, CDR2 FQNNGV, per germline. The CDR3 nucleotides read TGTGCCAGCAGCCTTACTAGCGGGGGTTACAATGAGCAGTTCTTC. Its translation is CASSLTSGGYNEQFF.

This clonotype appeared many times. The chain recombines TRBV5-6 with TRBJ2-5, with TRBD2 matching 7 bases. The CDR3 is 16 residues long. From germline, CDR1 is SGHDT and CDR2 YYEEEE. CDR3 in amino acids: CAASSGVQAFGETQYF. For the CDR3, the DNA is TGTGCGGCGTCTAGCGGAGTCCAGGCATTTGGAGAGACCCAGTACTTC.

This clonotype was detected many times. The V and J genes are TRBV29-1 and TRBJ2-7; D may be TRBD1 or TRBD2 (5 bases each). Germline V lookup: CDR1 SQVTM, CDR2 ANQGSEA. CDR3 length: 15 amino acids. V gave up 2 bases and J gave up 2 bases, with 16 bases separating them. The DNA of the CDR3 is TGCAGCGTTGAACGGCAGGGTACCGGGACCTACGAGCAGTACTTC. This translates into CSVERQGTGTYEQYF.

This clonotype has a count of ten or more. This chain links TRBV10-3 with TRBJ2-5; no clear D. This CDR3 comprises 13 residues. Germline V gene sequence: CDR1 ENHRY, CDR2 SYGVKD. Trimming took 6 bases from V and 1 from J, leaving 9 bases between them. The CDR3 region has the DNA TGTGCCATCAGGACGGCGCCCCAAGAGACCCAGTACTTC. This codes for CAIRTAPQETQYF.

The V gene is TRBV29-1, the J gene TRBJ2-7; 9 nucleotides line up with TRBD1. CDR1 SQVTM and CDR2 ANQGSEA come from the germline V gene. This CDR3 is built from 13 residues. The V gene end was trimmed by 6 bases and the J gene end by 2 bases; junction bases not matched to a gene: 5. Here the CDR3 DNA reads TGCAGCGTACTGGGACAGGGACCCTACGAGCAGTACTTC. Encoded protein: CSVLGQGPYEQYF.

This clonotype has at least ten counts. The gene calls are TRBV24-1 and TRBJ1-1; D perhaps matches TRBD1 (6 bases). The germline gives CDR1 KGHDR, CDR2 SFDVKD. The CDR3 has 17 residues. The V end lost 0 bases, the J end lost 4 bases, and 17 bases lay between the germline ends. The CDR3 here is CATSDLSTGRGTTEAFF. The CDR3 DNA sequence: TGTGCCACCAGTGATTTGTCAACAGGGAGGGGTACCACTGAAGCTTTCTTT.

This clonotype has only a few counts. V gene TRBV7-2 combines with J gene TRBJ2-2, with 8 bases matching TRBD1. The CDR3 runs 16 residues. Germline V gives CDR1 SGHTA, CDR2 FQGNSA. With V trimmed by 4 bases and J by 6 bases, 10 bases remained unmatched. DNA for the CDR3: TGTGCCAGCAGCTGGGTTGGGCTACAGGGGGCCGGGGAGCTGTTTTTT. It translates to CASSWVGLQGAGELFF.